The 26 T cell receptor beta chains reported below all come from one sample, sequenced in a study of T cells after yellow fever vaccination. TCRdb reprocessed the 5' RACE reads with MiXCR, giving one entry per CDR3 protein. Altogether more than 300,000 distinct CDR3 sequences are present, approximately 4% being singletons, with the ten largest covering approximately 19%. The sequencing here drew on PBMCs, taken 15 days after the yellow fever booster vaccination. The receptors shown here come from a man aged 18 to 30 who received the YFV17D yellow fever vaccine.

This clonotype was seen at least ten times. This chain joins TRBV28 and TRBJ2-7; 8 positions agree with TRBD1. V trimming: 3 bases; J trimming: 6 bases; junction bases outside the gene matches: 7. The CDR3 is 14 amino acids. From germline, CDR1 is MDHEN and CDR2 SYDVKM. As DNA, the CDR3 is TGTGCCAGCAGTTTGGGCAGGGGGCTAGCCGAGCAGTACTTC. Translated: CASSLGRGLAEQYF.

J is TRBJ1-4 and V is TRBV18, with TRBD1 matching 9 bases. Germline assignment: CDR1 KGHSH and CDR2 LQKENI. Losses at the gene ends were 8 bases for V and 8 bases for J; bases not matched to a gene: 6. The CDR3 is 13 amino acids. The CDR3 DNA is TGTGCCAGCCGCGGGACAGGGCGGGAAAAACTGTTTTTT. This encodes CASRGTGREKLFF.

This clonotype was counted many times. The genes are TRBV7-8 and TRBJ1-1; D unclear. Between the trimmed V and J ends, which lost 4 bases and 5 bases, there was a span of 23 bases. The CDR3 sequence is 17 residues long. Germline CDR1 and CDR2: SGHVS and FQNEAQ. The chain's CDR3 is CASSSHRKERFGTEAFF. CDR3 in DNA: TGTGCCAGCAGCTCACATAGGAAAGAGAGGTTTGGAACTGAAGCTTTCTTT. The whole variable domain, remainder taken from reference TRBV7-8 and TRBJ1-1, is GAGVSQSPRYKVAKRGQDVALRCDPISGHVSLFWYQQALGQGPEFLTYFQNEAQLDKSGLPSDRFFAERPEGSVSTLKIQRTQQEDSAVYLCASSSHRKERFGTEAFFGQGTRLTVV.

The J gene is TRBJ2-3, the V gene TRBV7-2; 7 bases match TRBD1. The V gene end was trimmed by 2 bases and the J gene end by 10 bases; junction bases not matched to a gene: 12. Per the germline V gene, CDR1 is SGHTA and CDR2 is FQGNSA. The length of the CDR3 is 15 residues. The DNA for the CDR3 is TGTGCCAGCAGCTTAATGGGGACAGATGAGGATTCGCAGTATTTT. It encodes CASSLMGTDEDSQYF.

This clonotype was picked up many times. The gene calls are TRBV20-1 and TRBJ2-1; 10 bases fit TRBD2. J gave up 8 bases and V 2 bases, and 6 bases lay outside the gene matches. CDR3 length equals 14 residues. Looked up from germline, CDR1 is DFQATT and CDR2 is SNEGSKA (reference sequence). CDR3 region: CSARTSGGADEQFF. For the CDR3, the DNA is TGCAGTGCTAGAACCAGCGGGGGGGCGGATGAGCAGTTCTTC.

This clonotype came up a few times. The genes are TRBV4-3 and TRBJ2-1; D might be TRBD1 or TRBD2, each matching 5 bases. Germline lookup yields CDR1 LGHNA and CDR2 YSLEER. The ends were cut back, 0 bases at V and 1 base at J, with 25 bases in the middle. This CDR3 has 21 residues. The CDR3 nucleotides read TGCGCCAGCAGCCAAGATTTCCCTCGGGCCCGGGGCCCTCGATCCTACAATGAGCAGTTCTTC. This gives the protein CASSQDFPRARGPRSYNEQFF.

DNA for the CDR3: TGTGCCAGCACCGCGCCGGGGAGGGTCTATGGCTACACCTTC. Residues: CASTAPGRVYGYTF. This chain connects TRBV27 to TRBJ1-2; D unclear. Germline V lookup: CDR1 MNHEY, CDR2 SMNVEV (reference sequence). The CDR3 extends over 14 amino acids. V lost 7 bases and J 4 bases, leaving 16 bases between the germline ends.

This clonotype was picked up many times. V gene TRBV4-3 combines with J gene TRBJ2-5; possibly TRBD1 for D (8 bases). This CDR3 has 15 residues. CDR1 LGHNA and CDR2 YSLEER come from the germline V gene. Trimming shortened V by 1 base and J by 4 bases, and 13 bases separated the two germline ends. CDR3 in DNA: TGCGCCAGCAGCCAAGGGACAGGGAGGGGAGAGACCCAGTACTTC. This codes for CASSQGTGRGETQYF.

This clonotype has at least ten counts. This chain links TRBV20-1 with TRBJ2-5; TRBD2 matches 11 bases. This CDR3 has 14 amino acids. Trimming cost V 4 bases and J 4 bases; bases outside gene matches: 5. CDR1 is DFQATT and CDR2 is SNEGSKA in the germline V gene (reference sequence). CDR3 DNA sequence: TGCAGTGCTATTAGCGGGGGGGCTTTAGAGACCCAGTACTTC. It yields the protein CSAISGGALETQYF.

In its sample, this clonotype was seen many times. This chain joins TRBV25-1 and TRBJ1-3; D unresolved. The CDR3 consists of 14 residues. Germline V lookup: CDR1 MGHDK, CDR2 SYGVNS. Trimming took 8 bases from V and 2 from J, leaving 13 bases between them. CDR3 protein: CASVDGSAGNTIYF. The CDR3 DNA reads as TGTGCCAGCGTCGACGGATCGGCTGGAAACACCATATATTTT.

This clonotype was seen only a few times. This chain connects TRBV18 to TRBJ1-5, with D perhaps matching TRBD1 (5 bases). The CDR3 is made up of 15 amino acids. Germline V gene lookup returns CDR1 KGHSH and CDR2 LQKENI. The germline V and J ends were trimmed by 3 bases and 2 bases, with 11 bases remaining between them. The CDR3 DNA reads TGTGCCAGCTCACCTCAGCAGGGAGGCAATCAGCCCCAGCATTTT. Amino acids: CASSPQQGGNQPQHF.

The chain has TRBV24-1 and TRBJ2-1, with a weak D call TRBD2 (6 bases). This CDR3 comprises 13 residues. The V end was cut by 5 bases, the J end by 10 bases, with 14 bases between. Germline CDR1 KGHDR, CDR2 SFDVKD. CDR3 DNA: TGTGCCACCAGTGTCGGGGGAGCGACAGAGCAGTTCTTC. This codes for CATSVGGATEQFF.

This clonotype was detected many times. The chain is built from TRBV28 and TRBJ2-3; D is possibly TRBD1 (5 bases). This CDR3 comprises 14 residues. Germline assignment: CDR1 MDHEN and CDR2 SYDVKM. The CDR3 sequence is CAHKPRTWADTQYF. The DNA of the CDR3 is TGTGCTCATAAGCCGAGGACATGGGCAGATACGCAGTATTTT.

This clonotype was observed at least ten times. The V gene is TRBV7-2, the J gene TRBJ1-1, with unresolved D. The CDR3 length is 13 residues. Germline CDR1 SGHTA, CDR2 FQGNSA. Trimming shortened V by 4 bases and J by 4 bases, and 10 bases separated the two germline ends. The CDR3 is CASSWAIGTEAFF. The CDR3 nucleotides read TGTGCCAGCAGCTGGGCCATTGGCACTGAAGCTTTCTTT.

This clonotype was counted a few times. The chain uses TRBV4-3 and TRBJ1-1, with D perhaps matching TRBD1 (6 bases). The CDR3 has 19 residues. CDR1 and CDR2 from the germline V gene are LGHNA and YSLEER. V was pared by 0 bases and J by 5 bases, with 25 bases between. CDR3 nucleotide sequence: TGCGCCAGCAGCCAAGATTCGACCTTTGGGACACTGCTGGGTACTGAAGCTTTCTTT. Translating gives CASSQDSTFGTLLGTEAFF.

This clonotype was recorded many times. The V and J genes are TRBV11-2 and TRBJ2-1; 8 positions match TRBD2. With V trimmed by 0 bases and J by 6 bases, 1 base remained unmatched. Germline V lookup: CDR1 SGHAT, CDR2 FQNNGV. CDR3 length equals 14 residues. In nucleotides, the CDR3 is TGTGCCAGCAGCTTAGAAGGGACTAGCAATGAGCAGTTCTTC. It yields the protein CASSLEGTSNEQFF.

This clonotype has more than one count but fewer than ten. The CDR3 nucleotides read TGTGCCAGCAGCTTAGCCCTATTGGACTATGGCTACACCTTC. Translation: CASSLALLDYGYTF. The chain is built from TRBV7-2 and TRBJ1-2; D unresolved. The CDR3 extends over 14 amino acids. Deletions cut 0 bases from V and 3 bases from J, with 8 bases between. Per germline, CDR1 SGHTA and CDR2 FQGNSA. Supplemented by reference TRBV7-2 and TRBJ1-2, the full variable domain reads GAGVSQSPSNKVTEKGKDVELRCDPISGHTALYWYRQSLGQGLEFLIYFQGNSAPDKSGLPSDRFSAERTGGSVSTLTIQRTQQEDSAVYLCASSLALLDYGYTFGSGTRLTVV.

This clonotype has a handful of counts. The CDR3 is CASTFWGEQFF. The CDR3 DNA reads TGTGCCAGCACCTTCTGGGGTGAGCAGTTCTTC. The genes are TRBV6-2 or TRBV6-3 and TRBJ2-1; D unclear. The germline V gene encodes CDR1 MNHEY and CDR2 SVGEGT. This CDR3 contains 11 residues. Trimming cost V 7 bases and J 9 bases, with 10 bases left between them.

This clonotype has only a few counts. The chain is built from TRBV4-1 and TRBJ1-5; no definite D call. V lost 0 bases, J lost 3 bases, and 9 bases lay in between. CDR3 length: 15 residues. Germline V CDR1 and CDR2: MGHRA, YSYEKL. The CDR3 region has the DNA TGCGCCAGCAGCCAAGAGGTCAGGTACAATCAGCCCCAGCATTTT. This translates into CASSQEVRYNQPQHF.

In its sample, this clonotype was seen many times. V is TRBV29-1 and J is TRBJ1-2; tentatively, D is TRBD1 (6 bases). This CDR3 region has 12 residues. V lost 7 bases and J lost 7, with 16 bases in between. CDR1 is SQVTM and CDR2 is ANQGSEA in the germline V gene. CDR3 DNA: TGCAGCGCCCGGGGGGCTCTAGGTGGCTACACCTTC. Its translation: CSARGALGGYTF.

This chain links TRBV7-8 with TRBJ2-3; TRBD2 might be the D (5 bases). The CDR3 is 15 residues long. V lost 5 bases, J lost 2 bases, and 14 bases lay in between. Germline lookup yields CDR1 SGHVS and CDR2 FQNEAQ. The CDR3 nucleotides are TGTGCCAGCAGCCCCTCCGGACTGTACACAGATACGCAGTATTTT. Its protein is CASSPSGLYTDTQYF.

This clonotype showed up just a few times. The chain combines TRBV12-3 or TRBV12-4 with TRBJ2-5; 7 bases are a match to TRBD1. The CDR3 is 14 amino acids. Trimming cost V 0 bases and J 2 bases; bases outside gene matches: 0. As DNA, the CDR3 is TGTGCCAGCAGTTTAGCACAGGGGCAAGAGACCCAGTACTTC. The encoded protein is CASSLAQGQETQYF.

The table lists this clonotype with many counts. The chain employs TRBV28 and TRBJ1-1, with D possibly being TRBD1 (5 bases). The CDR3 runs 17 residues. Trimming left V 1 base short and J 4 bases short, with 19 bases between. Per germline, CDR1 MDHEN and CDR2 SYDVKM. CDR3 DNA sequence: TGTGCCAGCAGTTTATCGGGGTTGGTGGGAAGGGGCACTGAAGCTTTCTTT. This sequence encodes CASSLSGLVGRGTEAFF.

A few counts support this clonotype. V and J are TRBV14 and TRBJ1-3; D unclear. Looked up from germline, CDR1 is SGHDN and CDR2 is FVKESK. V was trimmed by 4 bases and J by 0 bases, leaving 13 bases between them. The CDR3 runs to 16 residues. CDR3 nucleotide sequence: TGTGCCAGCAGCCCCGGAGTCCTCAGCTCTGGAAACACCATATATTTT. Protein sequence: CASSPGVLSSGNTIYF. Complete variable domain (other parts from reference TRBV14 and TRBJ1-3): EAGVTQFPSHSVIEKGQTVTLRCDPISGHDNLYWYRRVMGKEIKFLLHFVKESKQDESGMPNNRFLAERTGGTYSTLKVQPAELEDSGVYFCASSPGVLSSGNTIYFGEGSWLTVV.

This clonotype was observed at least ten times. This chain joins TRBV6-2 or TRBV6-3 and TRBJ1-1; D is unresolved. CDR3 length: 12 residues. Germline V CDR1 and CDR2: MNHEY, SVGEGT. V was clipped by 0 bases and J by 5 bases, with 4 bases between them. The CDR3 DNA is TGTGCCAGCAGTTACTCTTGGACTGAAGCTTTCTTT. It codes for CASSYSWTEAFF.

This clonotype was observed a handful of times. The chain joins TRBV12-3 or TRBV12-4 to TRBJ1-5, with D perhaps matching TRBD1 (6 bases). Between the trimmed V and J ends, which lost 5 bases and 5 bases, there was a span of 13 bases. This CDR3 spans 14 amino acids. The DNA for the CDR3 is TGTGCCAGCAGTCCTGGACAGAGGGATCAGCCCCAGCATTTT. It is translated as CASSPGQRDQPQHF.